This T cell receptor (beta chain) is drawn from a study of shared clonotypes between healthy human individuals. CDR3 length: 17 amino acids. CDR1 and CDR2 from the germline V gene are SGHVS and FQNEAQ. V shed 4 bases and J 12 bases; nucleotides not matched to a gene: 21. Measured with immunoSEQ multiplex PCR; TCRdb has only the in-frame clones, and not every one. The data contain 2 million to 2.5 million clones, about 92% of them seen just once; the ten biggest clones take up 1.5% to 2%. Naive CD8 cells comprised CD45RO-negative, CCR7-positively selected cells, excluding terminally differentiated effector memory CD45RA+ cells.

The receptor comes from a man younger than 35 in good health. Some clones in this sample may be carry-over from other donors' samples. The chain employs TRBV7-8 and TRBJ2-1; 7 nucleotides align to TRBD2. The sample taken for sequencing was naive CD8+ T cells from PBMCs. CDR3 DNA: TGTGCCAGCAGCTCAAGCCTCCTTGGCGGGAGCCCAGGAGGGCAGTTCTTC. Encoded protein: CASSSSLLGGSPGGQFF.